The rows below give T cell receptor beta chains drawn from one sample of a study of T cells in Graves' hyperthyroidism and ophthalmopathy. One entry per CDR3 protein results from TCRdb running MiXCR on the multiplex PCR reads. The data show approximately 300,000 distinct CDR3 sequences, approximately 15% seen once. The specimen sequenced was blood. The source of these receptors is a woman aged 60-75 years with Graves' ophthalmopathy. The CDR3 runs from the conserved cysteine through the conserved F or W. D genes are given only for firm matches. Clone size is not always given. Where it is, it says once, few, many or a class for expanded clones.

CDR3 protein: CASSFGTGGQTQYF
CDR3 DNA: TGTGCCAGCAGTTTCGGGACAGGGGGACAGACCCAGTACTTC
D gene: TRBD1
J gene: TRBJ2-5
clone size: NA
V gene: TRBV6-9

CDR3 protein: CSARYSGNYGYTF
CDR3 DNA: TGCAGTGCTAGATATTCCGGGAACTATGGCTACACCTTC
D gene: NA
J gene: TRBJ1-2
clone size: many
V gene: TRBV20-1

CDR3 protein: CSARGQGREAYEQYF
CDR3 DNA: TGCAGTGCTAGAGGCCAGGGGCGCGAGGCCTACGAGCAGTACTTC
D gene: NA
J gene: TRBJ2-7
clone size: many
V gene: TRBV20-1

CDR3 protein: CASSPDRGRTRETQYF
CDR3 DNA: TGTGCCAGCTCACCCGATCGGGGACGGACGCGAGAGACCCAGTACTTC
D gene: NA
J gene: TRBJ2-5
clone size: many
V gene: TRBV18

CDR3 protein: CASSTSSTGNNEQFF
CDR3 DNA: TGTGCCAGCAGTACTTCATCCACAGGGAACAATGAGCAGTTCTTC
D gene: NA
J gene: TRBJ2-1
clone size: many
V gene: TRBV28

CDR3 protein: CASSLGLAVLETQYF
CDR3 DNA: TGTGCCAGCAGCTTGGGACTAGCGGTCCTAGAGACCCAGTACTTC
D gene: TRBD2
J gene: TRBJ2-5
clone size: NA
V gene: TRBV7-7

CDR3 protein: CSASLGGTNEKLFF
CDR3 DNA: TGCAGTGCGAGCTTGGGGGGCACTAATGAAAAACTGTTTTTT
D gene: NA
J gene: TRBJ1-4
clone size: NA
V gene: TRBV20-1

CDR3 protein: CASSPSLPRGKLFF
CDR3 DNA: TGTGCCAGCAGCCCCTCCCTTCCCCGTGGAAAACTGTTTTTT
D gene: NA
J gene: TRBJ1-4
clone size: few
V gene: TRBV9

CDR3 protein: CASSLSAGDRAVDEQFF
CDR3 DNA: TGCGCCAGCAGCTTAAGCGCGGGGGACAGGGCTGTGGATGAGCAGTTCTTC
D gene: TRBD1
J gene: TRBJ2-1
clone size: few
V gene: TRBV4-3

CDR3 protein: CASTVGGGNQPQHF
CDR3 DNA: TGTGCCAGCACCGTGGGGGGCGGCAATCAGCCCCAGCATTTT
D gene: NA
J gene: TRBJ1-5
clone size: many
V gene: TRBV27

CDR3 protein: CASSLLQGGTEAFF
CDR3 DNA: TGTGCCAGCAGTTTATTACAGGGAGGCACTGAAGCTTTCTTT
D gene: NA
J gene: TRBJ1-1
clone size: many
V gene: TRBV12-3/TRBV12-4

CDR3 protein: CASSETVHPAEAFF
CDR3 DNA: TGTGCCAGCAGTGAAACGGTTCATCCGGCTGAAGCTTTCTTT
D gene: NA
J gene: TRBJ1-1
clone size: NA
V gene: TRBV25-1

CDR3 protein: CASSSGATVGQYF
CDR3 DNA: TGCGCCAGCAGCTCCGGTGCGACAGTGGGGCAGTACTTC
D gene: NA
J gene: TRBJ2-7
clone size: many
V gene: TRBV5-1

CDR3 protein: CASSPKPEFLIQYF
CDR3 DNA: TGTGCCAGCAGCCCAAAACCGGAATTCCTCATTCAGTACTTC
D gene: NA
J gene: TRBJ2-4
clone size: few
V gene: TRBV9

CDR3 protein: CASSPGKGAGTEAFF
CDR3 DNA: TGTGCCAGCAGTCCAGGCAAGGGGGCTGGCACTGAAGCTTTCTTT
D gene: TRBD1
J gene: TRBJ1-1
clone size: many
V gene: TRBV12-3/TRBV12-4

CDR3 protein: CASRLAGAPNSPLHF
CDR3 DNA: TGTGCCAGCAGGTTGGCGGGGGCGCCTAATTCACCCCTCCACTTT
D gene: NA
J gene: TRBJ1-6
clone size: many
V gene: TRBV27

CDR3 protein: CASSLSGATNEKLFF
CDR3 DNA: TGTGCCAGCAGTTTGAGTGGTGCAACTAATGAAAAACTGTTTTTT
D gene: NA
J gene: TRBJ1-4
clone size: many
V gene: TRBV28

CDR3 protein: CASSLSQGGAGELFF
CDR3 DNA: TGTGCCAGCAGTTTATCTCAGGGAGGGGCCGGGGAGCTGTTTTTT
D gene: TRBD2
J gene: TRBJ2-2
clone size: few
V gene: TRBV27

CDR3 protein: CASSLTISGEKLFF
CDR3 DNA: TGCGCCAGCAGCTTGACAATAAGCGGGGAAAAACTGTTTTTT
D gene: NA
J gene: TRBJ1-4
clone size: many
V gene: TRBV5-1

CDR3 protein: CSAGPGQGHPDTQYF
CDR3 DNA: TGCAGTGCTGGGCCGGGACAGGGTCATCCAGATACGCAGTATTTT
D gene: TRBD1
J gene: TRBJ2-3
clone size: NA
V gene: TRBV20-1

CDR3 protein: CASSPRHGSIKNF
CDR3 DNA: TGTGCCAGCAGTCCAAGGCACGGGTCTATCAAAAATTTT
D gene: NA
J gene: TRBJ1-5
clone size: few
V gene: TRBV12-3/TRBV12-4

CDR3 protein: CASSLTFGAHGYTF
CDR3 DNA: TGTGCCAGCAGTTTAACCTTCGGGGCCCATGGCTACACCTTC
D gene: NA
J gene: TRBJ1-2
clone size: many
V gene: TRBV12-3/TRBV12-4

CDR3 protein: CASFTSGKDEQYF
CDR3 DNA: TGTGCCAGTTTTACTAGCGGGAAGGACGAGCAGTACTTC
D gene: TRBD2
J gene: TRBJ2-7
clone size: NA
V gene: TRBV28

CDR3 protein: CASSYSNTRGTNQPQHF
CDR3 DNA: TGTGCCAGCAGTTACTCGAATACGCGTGGGACCAATCAGCCCCAGCATTTT
D gene: NA
J gene: TRBJ1-5
clone size: many
V gene: TRBV6-2/TRBV6-3

CDR3 protein: CASSQNGAGLNEKLFF
CDR3 DNA: TGTGCCAGCAGCCAAAATGGCGCAGGGTTGAATGAAAAACTGTTTTTT
D gene: NA
J gene: TRBJ1-4
clone size: NA
V gene: TRBV14

CDR3 protein: CASSPTVAGNRGYTF
CDR3 DNA: TGTGCCAGCAGCCCGACGGTGGCAGGGAATAGGGGCTACACCTTC
D gene: NA
J gene: TRBJ1-2
clone size: many
V gene: TRBV5-5

CDR3 protein: CASSPGPKMGEKLFF
CDR3 DNA: TGCGCCAGCAGCCCTGGGCCCAAGATGGGTGAAAAACTGTTTTTT
D gene: NA
J gene: TRBJ1-4
clone size: NA
V gene: TRBV5-1

CDR3 protein: CASSLLEGAGSPLHF
CDR3 DNA: TGTGCCAGCAGCTTACTTGAGGGGGCTGGTTCACCCCTCCACTTT
D gene: TRBD1
J gene: TRBJ1-6
clone size: many
V gene: TRBV7-8

CDR3 protein: CASSQRPRAEQFF
CDR3 DNA: TGTGCCAGTAGTCAGCGACCCCGGGCTGAGCAGTTCTTC
D gene: NA
J gene: TRBJ2-1
clone size: once
V gene: TRBV7-2

CDR3 protein: CASSMFTADPYTF
CDR3 DNA: TGTGCCAGTAGTATGTTTACTGCGGATCCCTACACCTTC
D gene: NA
J gene: TRBJ1-2
clone size: NA
V gene: TRBV19

CDR3 protein: CASSLRTGGSYGYTF
CDR3 DNA: TGTGCCAGCAGCTTACGGACAGGGGGCAGCTATGGCTACACCTTC
D gene: TRBD1
J gene: TRBJ1-2
clone size: few
V gene: TRBV9